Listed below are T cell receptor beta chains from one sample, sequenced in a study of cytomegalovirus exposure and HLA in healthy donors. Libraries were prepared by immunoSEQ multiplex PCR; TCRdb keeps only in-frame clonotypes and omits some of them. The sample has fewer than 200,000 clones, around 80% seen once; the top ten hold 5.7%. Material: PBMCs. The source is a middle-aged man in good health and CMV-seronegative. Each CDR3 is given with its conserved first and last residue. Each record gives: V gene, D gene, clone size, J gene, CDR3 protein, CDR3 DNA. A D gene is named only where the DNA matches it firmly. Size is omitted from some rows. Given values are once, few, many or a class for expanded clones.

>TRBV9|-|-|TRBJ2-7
CASSVEAGPYEQYF
TGTGCCAGCAGCGTAGAGGCGGGGCCCTACGAGCAGTACTTC
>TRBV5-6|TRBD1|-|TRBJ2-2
CASSFPRDRGRTGELFF
TGTGCCAGCAGCTTCCCGAGGGACAGGGGAAGGACCGGGGAGCTGTTTTTT
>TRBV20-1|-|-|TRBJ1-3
CSAQGGNTIYF
TGCAGTGCTCAGGGGGGAAACACCATATATTTT
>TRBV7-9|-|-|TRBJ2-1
CSSSLRVLNEQFF
TGTTCCAGCAGCTTACGGGTTCTCAATGAGCAGTTCTTC
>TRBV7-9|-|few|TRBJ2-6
CASSAGAAYPGANVLTF
TGTGCCAGCAGCGCGGGGGCAGCCTATCCTGGGGCCAACGTCCTGACTTTC
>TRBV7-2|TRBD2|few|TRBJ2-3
CASSLGRTSGRSTQYF
TGTGCCAGCAGCTTAGGTCGGACTAGCGGGAGAAGTACGCAGTATTTT
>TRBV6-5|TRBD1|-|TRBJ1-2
CASSYSEGQGSYGYTF
TGTGCCAGCAGTTACTCTGAGGGACAGGGTTCCTATGGCTACACCTTC
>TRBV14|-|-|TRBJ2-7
CASSTRQSPYEQYF
TGTGCCAGCAGCACCCGACAGTCCCCCTACGAGCAGTACTTC
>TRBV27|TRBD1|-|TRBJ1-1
CASSLFGTGAPEAFF
TGTGCCAGCAGTTTGTTCGGGACAGGGGCCCCTGAAGCTTTCTTT
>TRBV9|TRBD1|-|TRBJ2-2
CASSPKGARDRGYPGELFF
TGTGCCAGCAGCCCTAAGGGGGCCCGGGACCGAGGGTACCCCGGGGAGCTGTTTTTT
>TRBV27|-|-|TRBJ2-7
CASSLRGSYEQYF
TGTGCCAGCAGTTTACGGGGTTCCTACGAGCAGTACTTC
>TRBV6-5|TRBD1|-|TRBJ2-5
CASRRTGGMWETQYF
TGTGCCAGCAGGAGGACAGGGGGAATGTGGGAGACCCAGTACTTC
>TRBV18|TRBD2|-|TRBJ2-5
CASSPQRGGETQYF
TGTGCCAGCTCACCACAAAGGGGAGGGGAGACCCAGTACTTC
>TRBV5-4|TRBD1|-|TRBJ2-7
CASSVDRGTYEQYF
TGTGCCAGCAGCGTCGACAGGGGAACCTACGAGCAGTACTTC
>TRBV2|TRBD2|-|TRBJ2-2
CASITARGGRTGELFF
TGTGCCAGCATAACTGCTCGGGGGGGGAGGACCGGGGAGCTGTTTTTT
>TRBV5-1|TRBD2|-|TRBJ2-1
CASSYGTSGRNREQFF
TGCGCCAGCAGCTACGGGACTAGCGGGAGGAATCGTGAGCAGTTCTTC
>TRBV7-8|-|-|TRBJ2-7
CASSLEGRSSYEQYF
TGTGCCAGCAGCTTAGAGGGGAGGAGCTCCTACGAGCAGTACTTC
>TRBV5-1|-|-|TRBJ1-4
CASSLERTGEKLFF
TGCGCCAGCAGCTTGGAGCGGACGGGGGAAAAACTGTTTTTT
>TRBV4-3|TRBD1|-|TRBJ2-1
CASSQGGVTGGYNEQFF
TGCGCCAGCAGCCAAGGAGGGGTAACAGGGGGCTACAATGAGCAGTTCTTC
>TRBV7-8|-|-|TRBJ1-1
CASSVTDMNTEAFF
TGTGCCAGCAGTGTGACAGATATGAACACTGAAGCTTTCTTT
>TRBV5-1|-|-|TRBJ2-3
CASSLAEEGERDTQYF
TGCGCCAGCAGCTTGGCCGAGGAGGGAGAAAGAGATACGCAGTATTTT
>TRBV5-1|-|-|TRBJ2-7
CASSLGGDSLGEQYF
TGCGCCAGCAGCTTGGGGGGGGATTCCCTTGGCGAGCAGTACTTC
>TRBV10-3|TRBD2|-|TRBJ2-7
CAISESLAGAPKEQYF
TGTGCCATCAGTGAGTCCCTAGCGGGAGCCCCCAAGGAGCAGTACTTC
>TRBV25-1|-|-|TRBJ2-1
CASSESDLLFYNEQFF
TGTGCCAGCAGTGAATCAGACTTACTATTCTACAATGAGCAGTTCTTC
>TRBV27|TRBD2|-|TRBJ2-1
CASTPGGGPYNEQFF
TGTGCCAGCACCCCCGGGGGGGGCCCCTACAATGAGCAGTTCTTC
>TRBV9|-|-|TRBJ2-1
CASSVGPTQSSYNEQFF
TGTGCCAGCAGCGTAGGCCCCACACAGAGCTCCTACAATGAGCAGTTCTTC
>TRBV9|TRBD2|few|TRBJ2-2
CASSVGGANTGELFF
TGTGCCAGCAGCGTCGGGGGGGCTAACACCGGGGAGCTGTTTTTT
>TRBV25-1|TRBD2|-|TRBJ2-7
CASSDLGAGGSDEQYF
TGTGCCAGCAGTGACCTCGGAGCGGGGGGCAGCGACGAGCAGTACTTC
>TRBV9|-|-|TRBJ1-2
CASSVTPGHSNYGYTF
TGTGCCAGCAGCGTGACGCCGGGACATTCTAACTATGGCTACACCTTC
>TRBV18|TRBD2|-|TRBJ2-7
CASSPSSGGAGEQYF
TGTGCCAGCTCACCATCGAGCGGGGGGGCCGGTGAGCAGTACTTC
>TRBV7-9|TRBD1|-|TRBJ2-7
CASSLMGQGSLEQYF
TGTGCCAGCAGCTTAATGGGACAGGGGTCCCTCGAGCAGTACTTC
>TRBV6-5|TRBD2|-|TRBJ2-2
CASSGSGMDTGELFF
TGTGCCAGCAGTGGTAGCGGGATGGACACCGGGGAGCTGTTTTTT
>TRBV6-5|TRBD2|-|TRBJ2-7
CASSKRTSGSYEQYF
TGTGCCAGCAGCAAAAGGACTAGCGGGAGCTACGAGCAGTACTTC
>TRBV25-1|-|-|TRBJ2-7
CASSPLGSLSSYEQYF
TGTGCCAGCAGTCCTCTGGGTAGCTTGAGCTCCTACGAGCAGTACTTC
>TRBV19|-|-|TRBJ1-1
CASSILAQGLKNTEAFF
TGTGCCAGTAGTATCCTGGCCCAGGGACTCAAGAACACTGAAGCTTTCTTT
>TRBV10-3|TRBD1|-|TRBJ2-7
CAISEGGTGGSWQYF
TGTGCCATCAGTGAGGGGGGGACAGGGGGTTCTTGGCAGTACTTC
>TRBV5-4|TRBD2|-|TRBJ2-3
CASSPPGGEGDTQYF
TGTGCCAGCAGCCCCCCGGGGGGAGAGGGAGATACGCAGTATTTT